The 17 T cell receptor beta chains in this list originate from one sample, sequenced in a study of human T cells and chemical hapten exposure. TCRdb reprocessed the RACE reads with MiXCR, giving one entry per CDR3 protein. This table holds under 400,000 distinct CDR3 sequences, around 5.5% found once. Sample time point: pre-sensitization, week 0. Treatment meaning: therapeutic diphenylcyclopropenone sensitization with weekly scalp DPC. The specimen comprised whole blood, sampled in connection with sensitization to the hapten diphenylcyclopropenone (DPC). The receptor source for this set is a woman between 45 and 60 years old with alopecia areata. Some clones in this sample may be carry-over from other donors' samples.

This clonotype was seen ten or more times. V is TRBV29-1 and J is TRBJ1-1; D might be TRBD1 (5 bases). The CDR3 runs to 13 residues. Per germline, CDR1 SQVTM and CDR2 ANQGSEA. V was shortened by 4 bases and J by 1 base, with 10 bases between the two germline ends. CDR3 coding DNA: TGCAGCGTTGCCCCCGACAGGAACACTGAAGCTTTCTTT. Translation gives CSVAPDRNTEAFF.

This clonotype has at least ten counts. V gene TRBV13 combines with J gene TRBJ1-2; D is undetermined. Trimming stripped 8 bases from V and 3 bases from J, with 7 bases between. The CDR3 is made up of 11 amino acids. Germline-derived CDR1 and CDR2 are PRHDT and FYEKMQ (reference sequence). The DNA for the CDR3 is TGTGCCAGCGGAGATGACTATGGCTACACCTTC. Translated: CASGDDYGYTF.

This clonotype appeared a few times. The V call is TRBV6-6, the J call TRBJ1-5; the match to TRBD1 covers 12 bases. V dropped 2 bases and J dropped 0; count of bases not matched to a gene: 5. Per germline, CDR1 MNHNY and CDR2 SVGAGI (reference sequence). This CDR3 is 18 amino acids long. For the CDR3, the DNA is TGTGCCAGCAGTTACGGGACAGGGGGCAGATATAGCAATCAGCCCCAGCATTTT. Its protein is CASSYGTGGRYSNQPQHF.

The chain recombines TRBV7-6 with TRBJ1-1; TRBD1 matches at 8 bases. Germline V gives CDR1 SGHVS, CDR2 FNYEAQ. There are 13 residues in the CDR3. The V segment lost 3 bases and the J segment 7 bases; nucleotides outside the gene matches: 4. The CDR3 here is CASSFGQGGEAFF. The CDR3 DNA sequence: TGTGCCAGCAGCTTCGGACAGGGTGGTGAAGCTTTCTTT.

At least ten counts were recorded for this clonotype. The V and J genes are TRBV6-6 and TRBJ2-5; 7 bases align to TRBD2. The V gene end was trimmed by 5 bases and the J gene end by 5 bases; junction bases not matched to a gene: 5. Per germline, CDR1 MNHNY and CDR2 SVGAGI (reference sequence). The CDR3 contains 13 residues. CDR3 nucleotide sequence: TGTGCCAGCAGTGATACTAGCGCTGAGACCCAGTACTTC. Its protein is CASSDTSAETQYF.

This clonotype was seen repeatedly, ten times or more. The chain combines TRBV28 with TRBJ1-5; perhaps TRBD1 as D (5 bases). The V gene's germline CDR1 is MDHEN and CDR2 SYDVKM. The CDR3 extends over 13 amino acids. V was shortened by 10 bases and J by 1 base, with 11 bases between the two germline ends. The CDR3 loop is CATQDRSNQPQHF. The CDR3 DNA sequence: TGTGCCACCCAAGACAGAAGCAATCAGCCCCAGCATTTT.

This clonotype was observed many times. The chain joins TRBV6-2 or TRBV6-3 to TRBJ2-1; TRBD1 matches at 8 bases. This CDR3 contains 15 residues. Germline lookup yields CDR1 MNHEY and CDR2 SVGEGT. V was clipped by 6 bases and J by 1 base; unmatched bases: 5. DNA of the CDR3: TGTGCCAGCAGCTTACAGGGGGGTTCCTACAATGAGCAGTTCTTC. Its protein is CASSLQGGSYNEQFF.

This clonotype was counted ten times or more. J is TRBJ1-1 and V is TRBV7-2, with D possibly TRBD1 on 5 matching bases. Germline loops: CDR1 SGHTA, CDR2 FQGNSA. Trimming left V 4 bases short and J 4 bases short, with 10 bases between. This CDR3 is built from 13 residues. CDR3 protein: CASSSTGRTEAFF. For the CDR3, the DNA is TGTGCCAGCAGCTCCACAGGCCGCACTGAAGCTTTCTTT. The full variable domain, in which reference TRBV7-2 and TRBJ1-1 provide the parts outside the CDR3, is GAGVSQSPSNKVTEKGKDVELRCDPISGHTALYWYRQSLGQGLEFLIYFQGNSAPDKSGLPSDRFSAERTGGSVSTLTIQRTQQEDSAVYLCASSSTGRTEAFFGQGTRLTVV.

There are many counts of this clonotype. V usage is TRBV29-1 and J usage is TRBJ2-4, with TRBD2 as a possible D gene (6 bases). The CDR3 consists of 14 residues. Germline CDR1 is SQVTM and CDR2 is ANQGSEA. The V end lost 6 bases, the J end lost 6 bases, and 18 bases lay between the germline ends. CDR3: CSVARAEEGNIQYF. As DNA, the CDR3 is TGCAGCGTGGCCAGAGCCGAGGAGGGAAACATTCAGTACTTC. The full variable domain, its missing parts supplied by reference TRBV29-1 and TRBJ2-4, is SAVISQKPSRDICQRGTSLTIQCQVDSQVTMMFWYRQQPGQSLTLIATANQGSEATYESGFVIDKFPISRPNLTFSTLTVSNMSPEDSSIYLCSVARAEEGNIQYFGAGTRLSVL.

This clonotype showed up many times. The genes are TRBV7-3 and TRBJ2-1, with 9 bases identical to TRBD2. Trimming removed 6 bases from V and 7 bases from J; junction bases left unmatched: 10. Germline loops: CDR1 SGHTA, CDR2 FQGTGA. CDR3 length: 15 residues. The CDR3 DNA is TGTGCCAGCAGTTTGCGGGGGGGAGAAAGGAATGAGCAGTTCTTC. Residues: CASSLRGGERNEQFF.

V usage is TRBV7-2 and J usage is TRBJ2-1; 8 bases agree with TRBD1. The CDR3 spans 15 residues. Germline values: CDR1 SGHTA, CDR2 FQGNSA. The V gene end was trimmed by 9 bases and the J gene end by 7 bases; junction bases not matched to a gene: 14. The CDR3 here is CASRFQGANLNEQFF. Here the CDR3 DNA reads TGTGCCAGTAGGTTCCAGGGGGCAAATCTAAATGAGCAGTTCTTC.

There are many counts of this clonotype. The J gene is TRBJ2-1, the V gene TRBV7-9; 8 bases line up with TRBD2. CDR1 and CDR2 (germline): SEHNR, FQNEAQ (reference sequence). V shed 5 bases, J shed 3 bases, and the junction held 3 bases outside the gene matches. This CDR3 has 14 amino acids. CDR3 sequence reads: CASSPGLDYNEQFF. In DNA, the CDR3 is TGTGCCAGCAGCCCGGGACTAGACTACAATGAGCAGTTCTTC.

There are many counts of this clonotype. The chain combines TRBV20-1 with TRBJ2-3, with D perhaps TRBD1 or TRBD2 (5 bases each). The V and J ends lost 4 bases and 4 bases respectively, with 21 bases between them. This CDR3 contains 16 residues. Germline CDR1 and CDR2: DFQATT and SNEGSKA (reference sequence). The CDR3 region has the DNA TGCAGTGCTACTCCTCCCGGGACCGGTGGCGCAGATACGCAGTATTTT. Its protein product is CSATPPGTGGADTQYF.

This clonotype appeared many times. The chain uses TRBV20-1 and TRBJ2-5; D might be TRBD2 (5 bases). Trimming cost V 0 bases and J 5 bases, with 7 bases left between them. The CDR3 is 12 amino acids. CDR1 and CDR2 from the germline V gene are DFQATT and SNEGSKA (reference sequence). The CDR3 sequence: CSAREGGETQYF. CDR3 DNA: TGCAGTGCTAGAGAGGGCGGGGAGACCCAGTACTTC.

There are a few counts of this clonotype. The chain couples TRBV30 to TRBJ2-5, with D tentatively TRBD2 (6 bases). This CDR3 is built from 13 residues. Germline assignment: CDR1 GTSNPN and CDR2 SVGIG (reference sequence). Trimming shortened V by 0 bases and J by 4 bases, and 9 bases separated the two germline ends. CDR3 sequence reads: CAWSVLGGETQYF. CDR3 nucleotide sequence: TGTGCCTGGAGTGTATTGGGGGGAGAGACCCAGTACTTC.

In this sample, this clonotype turned up many times. V gene TRBV29-1 combines with J gene TRBJ2-3, with a possible D match to TRBD2 (7 bases). The CDR3 consists of 14 residues. V was cut by 4 bases and J by 2 bases, with 13 bases left in between. Germline CDR1 reads SQVTM; CDR2 reads ANQGSEA. For the CDR3, the DNA is TGCAGCGTTGTCGGGGGGCGTTTCACAGATACGCAGTATTTT. Translating it yields CSVVGGRFTDTQYF.

Concerning this clonotype itself: A much larger clonotype is one base distant, so this may be a read error. The chain is built from TRBV3-1 and TRBJ1-3; D not resolved. Germline V gene sequence: CDR1 LGHDT, CDR2 YNNKEL (reference sequence). V was trimmed by 9 bases and J by 2 bases, leaving 14 bases between them. The CDR3 extends over 14 amino acids. The CDR3 sequence: CASSGILAGNTIYF. For the CDR3, the DNA is TGTGCCAGTTCCGGGATTCTCGCTGGAAACACCATATATTTT.